Below, 12 T cell receptor beta chains from the same sample are listed, as sequenced in a study of cytotoxic CD8 clonotypes in ibrutinib-treated CLL (dated by TCRdb to the early 2020s). Preparation of the library involved the immunoSEQ multiplex PCR assay. Sourced from immuneACCESS, this table was stored by TCRdb with only in-frame sequences that have V and J called. A share of the clones is absent; for the studies checked, an unresolved V gene accounts for under half, and the remainder has no known explanation. In all, the sample holds about 40,000 clones, and approximately 67% of those were seen once. Clones ranked in the top ten supply about 7% of the sample. The time point label of this sample denotes: progressive disease on ibrutinib. The material sequenced was PBMCs, taken at disease progression, from a patient treated with ibrutinib. These receptors were obtained from a human donor with chronic lymphocytic leukemia.

The rearrangement uses TRBV7-9 and TRBJ1-5; the D is unclear. Germline values: CDR1 SEHNR, CDR2 FQNEAQ (reference sequence). The CDR3 has 12 amino acids. The V gene lost 5 bases and the J gene lost 6 bases, with 8 bases spanning the gap. In nucleotides, the CDR3 is TGTGCCAGCAGCGCAGGAGGTCAGCCCCAGCATTTT. It encodes CASSAGGQPQHF.

This clone was detected a few times. The J gene is TRBJ2-7, the V gene TRBV2; D is unclear. V gave up 8 bases and J gave up 4 bases, with 12 bases separating them. The CDR3 runs to 12 residues. Germline V lookup: CDR1 SNHLY, CDR2 FYNNEI. The CDR3 region has the DNA TGTGCCAGCGACGTTACAGAGTACGAGCAGTACTTC. It is translated as CASDVTEYEQYF.

The V and J genes are TRBV30 and TRBJ2-1; no clear D gene. The germline V gene has CDR1 GTSNPN and CDR2 SVGIG (reference sequence). The CDR3 is 8 amino acids. Trimming cost V 6 bases and J 6 bases, with 0 bases left between them. This chain's CDR3 is CACNEQFF. The CDR3 nucleotides read TGTGCCTGCAATGAGCAGTTCTTC.

The rearrangement joins TRBV4-2 to TRBJ1-2; unclear D gene. This CDR3 is built from 13 residues. With 0 bases removed from V and 8 bases from J, the gap between germline ends came to 10 bases. CDR1 and CDR2 (germline): LGHNA, YNFKEQ. CDR3 DNA: TGTGCCAGCAGCCAAGAAGAAAGGAGCGGCTACACCTTC. Its translation is CASSQEERSGYTF.

This clone occurred once. The chain joins TRBV11-1 to TRBJ2-1, with 9 bases that match TRBD2. Trimming at V came to 1 base and at J to 2 bases, leaving 12 bases not matched to a gene. CDR1 is SGHAT and CDR2 is FQDESV in the germline V gene (reference sequence). This CDR3 is 19 amino acids long. The CDR3, as DNA: TGTGCCAGCAGCTTAGAATCCCCTCTAGCGGGGAGGACCTACAATGAGCAGTTCTTC. This encodes CASSLESPLAGRTYNEQFF.

The chain combines TRBV30 with TRBJ2-7; D possibly corresponds to TRBD1 (6 bases). This CDR3 is built from 16 residues. V was pared by 2 bases and J by 0 bases, with 17 bases between. Germline lookup yields CDR1 GTSNPN and CDR2 SVGIG (reference sequence). The CDR3 bases are TGTGCCTGGAGTAGGGTTACGCACAGGGACTCCTACGAGCAGTACTTC. Amino acids: CAWSRVTHRDSYEQYF.

The rearrangement links TRBV25-1 to TRBJ2-1; the match to TRBD2 covers 14 bases. CDR1 MGHDK and CDR2 SYGVNS come from the germline V gene. This CDR3 region has 14 residues. Trimming at V came to 6 bases and at J to 10 bases, leaving 5 bases not matched to a gene. The CDR3 is CASRGLAGEMEQFF. The CDR3, as DNA: TGTGCCAGCAGGGGACTAGCGGGAGAAATGGAGCAGTTCTTC.

The chain is built from TRBV29-1 and TRBJ2-2, with 11 bases identical to TRBD2. Germline CDR1 is SQVTM and CDR2 is ANQGSEA. This CDR3 has 15 residues. J was trimmed by 6 bases and V by 2 bases; bases with no gene match: 5. CDR3 in DNA: TGCAGCGTTGAACATGGTAGCGGGAGGGCCGGGGAGCTGTTTTTT. Translating it yields CSVEHGSGRAGELFF.

CDR3 DNA: TGTGCCAGCAGCTTATCCCTGCGGACAGGGGACGATACGCAGTATTTT. It encodes CASSLSLRTGDDTQYF. V gene TRBV7-8 combines with J gene TRBJ2-3, with 9 bases identical to TRBD1. The V segment lost 2 bases and the J segment 6 bases; nucleotides outside the gene matches: 9. CDR1 and CDR2 (germline): SGHVS, FQNEAQ. The CDR3 runs to 16 residues.

The CDR3 DNA reads as TGTGCCAGCACCCTCCCGGACTCAGTTAATCGCGGCTACACCTTC. Amino acid sequence: CASTLPDSVNRGYTF. V and J are TRBV28 and TRBJ1-2; D not certain. Germline values: CDR1 MDHEN, CDR2 SYDVKM. This CDR3 comprises 15 residues. V shed 7 bases and J shed 8 bases, with 23 bases lying between them.

This sequence joins TRBV28 and TRBJ2-5; D is unresolved. Between the trimmed V and J ends, which lost 4 bases and 4 bases, there was a span of 13 bases. Germline lookup yields CDR1 MDHEN and CDR2 SYDVKM. The length of the CDR3 is 14 residues. CDR3 sequence: CASSSNRAGETQYF. The CDR3 nucleotides are TGTGCCAGCAGTTCAAACCGGGCCGGAGAGACCCAGTACTTC. The full variable domain, with the rest looked up from reference TRBV28 and TRBJ2-5, is DVKVTQSSRYLVKRTGEKVFLECVQDMDHENMFWYRQDPGLGLRLIYFSYDVKMKEKGDIPEGYSVSREKKERFSLILESASTNQTSMYLCASSSNRAGETQYFGPGTRLLVL.

V and J are TRBV7-7 and TRBJ1-1, with a tentative D call TRBD1 (5 bases). The germline V gene has CDR1 SSHAT and CDR2 FNYEAQ (reference sequence). The CDR3 contains 15 residues. DNA of the CDR3: TGTGCGGATCGACCGGGGGGGTGGGTGAACACTGAAGCTTTCTTT. It specifies CADRPGGWVNTEAFF.